This paragraph reports one T cell receptor beta chain. Here immunoSEQ multiplex PCR was the method, and the copy in TCRdb shows in-frame clones only, minus some. Of around 180,000 clones listed, 83% were seen once; the top ten hold less than 2%. This sample is drawn from a study of blood T cell repertoires in COVID-19. Germline CDR1 MNHEY, CDR2 SVGAGI. The CDR3 spans 15 residues. V was clipped by 5 bases and J by 3 bases; unmatched bases: 3. The TCR sequence derives from a human donor in a cohort sampled during active COVID-19. The chain recombines TRBV6-5 with TRBJ2-1, with TRBD2 matching over 11 bases. The sample comprised peripheral blood. The CDR3 DNA reads as TGTGCCAGCAGTACTAGCGGGGGAAGCTACAATGAGCAGTTCTTC. This codes for CASSTSGGSYNEQFF.